Shown below are 26 T cell receptor beta chains from a single sample sequenced in a study of blood T cell repertoires in COVID-19. Profiled with immunoSEQ multiplex PCR; TCRdb holds only in-frame clones, not every one. The top ten hold around 2.5% of the sample, which has 250,000 to 400,000 clones, 90% seen once. The sample consisted of PBMCs or T cells enriched from blood (not recorded which). These receptors were taken from a man aged 60-69 years who had recovered from COVID-19.

The V call is TRBV3-1 (or the pseudogene TRBV3-2), the J call TRBJ1-1, with D maybe TRBD1 (5 bases). Germline V gene lookup returns CDR1 LGHDT and CDR2 YNNKEL (reference sequence). The CDR3 is 14 residues long. The V and J ends lost 6 bases and 1 base respectively, with 12 bases between them. The CDR3 DNA sequence: TGTGCCAGCAGGGCGGGACTTACGAACACTGAAGCTTTCTTT. Translation: CASRAGLTNTEAFF.

The rearrangement links TRBV2 to TRBJ1-2; the D is unclear. The germline V gene encodes CDR1 SNHLY and CDR2 FYNNEI. This CDR3 has 19 residues. V lost 7 bases and J 0 bases, leaving 27 bases between the germline ends. Here the CDR3 DNA reads TGTGCCAGCATCAGGTCCGCAGTGGAGGCGACATCAGCTAACTATGGCTACACCTTC. As protein: CASIRSAVEATSANYGYTF.

The gene calls are TRBV11-2 and TRBJ2-7, with 8 bases matching TRBD2. The CDR3 is made up of 14 amino acids. Germline V lookup: CDR1 SGHAT, CDR2 FQNNGV. The junction had 7 bases not matched to a gene; V was cut back by 5 bases and J by 4 bases. This CDR3 is CASSPFSGDYEQYF. In DNA, the CDR3 is TGTGCCAGCAGCCCCTTTAGCGGGGATTACGAGCAGTACTTC. Based on the CDR3 plus reference TRBV11-2 and TRBJ2-7, the full variable domain is EAGVAQSPRYKIIEKRQSVAFWCNPISGHATLYWYQQILGQGPKLLIQFQNNGVVDDSQLPKDRFSAERLKGVDSTLKIQPAKLEDSAVYLCASSPFSGDYEQYFGPGTRLTVT.

The rearrangement uses TRBV30 and TRBJ2-7; TRBD2 matches 7 bases. Germline CDR1 reads GTSNPN; CDR2 reads SVGIG (reference sequence). The junction had 22 bases not matched to a gene; V was cut back by 8 bases and J by 0 bases. The CDR3 is 18 residues long. CDR3 protein: CAQRIRGVGGSGSYEQYF. CDR3 nucleotide sequence: TGTGCCCAACGTATCCGGGGGGTTGGGGGTAGCGGCTCCTACGAGCAGTACTTC.

This rearrangement joins TRBV19 to TRBJ1-4; D unclear. This CDR3 is built from 14 residues. Germline CDR1 reads LNHDA; CDR2 reads SQIVND (reference sequence). Trimming removed 5 bases from V and 5 bases from J, with 12 bases in between. The CDR3 nucleotides are TGTGCCAGTAGTCTGCGGGCCTCAAATGAAAAACTGTTTTTT. This gives the protein CASSLRASNEKLFF. Full variable domain (outside the CDR3, taken from reference TRBV19 and TRBJ1-4): DGGITQSPKYLFRKEGQNVTLSCEQNLNHDAMYWYRQDPGQGLRLIYYSQIVNDFQKGDIAEGYSVSREKKESFPLTVTSAQKNPTAFYLCASSLRASNEKLFFGSGTQLSVL.

V and J are TRBV5-6 and TRBJ2-7, with 9 bases identical to TRBD1. The CDR3 is 16 residues long. V was clipped by 7 bases and J by 0 bases; unmatched bases: 11. Germline V gene data show CDR1 as SGHDT and CDR2 as YYEEEE. CDR3: CASGGERDRVSYEQYF. For the CDR3, the DNA is TGTGCCAGCGGGGGTGAACGGGACAGGGTCTCCTACGAGCAGTACTTC.

The chain has TRBV6-5 and TRBJ1-2; 10 bases match TRBD1. Germline V gives CDR1 MNHEY, CDR2 SVGAGI. There are 14 residues in the CDR3. The trim removed 8 bases at V and 3 bases at J, leaving 6 bases unmatched. Here the CDR3 reads CASFTGTGDYGYTF. The CDR3 DNA reads TGTGCCAGCTTTACCGGGACAGGGGACTATGGCTACACCTTC.

This clone was observed a few times. The V gene is TRBV6-6, the J gene TRBJ1-6; 8 bases line up with TRBD1. CDR3 length equals 16 residues. V was pared by 8 bases and J by 0 bases, with 6 bases of the junction left unmatched. Germline V gene data show CDR1 as MNHNY and CDR2 as SVGAGI (reference sequence). CDR3 sequence (DNA): TGTGCCAGCCGACAGGGGCGGAGCTCCTATAATTCACCCCTCCACTTT. Protein product: CASRQGRSSYNSPLHF.

CDR3 region: CASNTRGDTQYF. In DNA, the CDR3 is TGTGCCAGCAATACGCGGGGAGATACGCAGTATTTT. This chain joins TRBV6-5 and TRBJ2-3; D is possibly TRBD2 (6 bases). Trimming removed 7 bases at V and 5 bases at J, with 10 bases between. Germline-derived CDR1 and CDR2 are MNHEY and SVGAGI. This CDR3 is built from 12 residues.

The chain carries TRBV4-1 and TRBJ2-3, with 11 bases fitting TRBD2. Germline CDR1 reads MGHRA; CDR2 reads YSYEKL. The length of the CDR3 is 18 residues. Losses at the gene ends were 1 base for V and 0 bases for J; bases not matched to a gene: 6. The CDR3 spells CASSQVAGGLGSTDTQYF. The CDR3 DNA reads TGCGCCAGCAGCCAAGTAGCGGGGGGGCTCGGTAGCACAGATACGCAGTATTTT.

Remarks on this clone: Other DNA sequences within the sample encode an identical CDR3. The rearrangement links TRBV18 to TRBJ1-1, with D perhaps matching TRBD1 (5 bases). This CDR3 contains 14 residues. From germline, CDR1 is KGHSH and CDR2 LQKENI. V was cut by 1 base and J by 1 base, with 7 bases left in between. CDR3 sequence (DNA): TGTGCCAGCTCACCACGGCAGGGGAACACTGAAGCTTTCTTT. This sequence encodes CASSPRQGNTEAFF.

This chain uses TRBV10-3 with TRBJ2-3, with TRBD2 matching 11 bases. The CDR3 has 15 residues. Germline V lookup: CDR1 ENHRY, CDR2 SYGVKD. V lost 6 bases and J lost 3; bases outside the gene matches: 5. CDR3 DNA sequence: TGTGCCATCAGGGACACTAGCGGGAGAACAGATACGCAGTATTTT. The encoded protein is CAIRDTSGRTDTQYF.

This clone was counted between two and nine times. The chain has TRBV4-2 and TRBJ2-7; 11 nucleotides match TRBD2. CDR3 size: 18 residues. Germline CDR1 LGHNA, CDR2 YNFKEQ. Trimming took 0 bases from V and 4 from J; bases not matched to a gene: 11. The CDR3 reads CASSQEIARASGGYEQYF. Written as DNA, the CDR3 is TGTGCCAGCAGCCAAGAAATCGCCCGCGCTAGCGGGGGGTACGAGCAGTACTTC.

The chain employs TRBV7-8 and TRBJ1-6; D gene uncertain. CDR1 SGHVS and CDR2 FQNEAQ come from the germline V gene. Trimming shortened V by 1 base and J by 9 bases, and 13 bases separated the two germline ends. This CDR3 is 15 amino acids long. CDR3 DNA sequence: TGTGCCAGCAGCTTAGTATCCTCGGCTAGTTCACCCCTCCACTTT. As protein: CASSLVSSASSPLHF.

Note on this clone: Other nucleotide sequences in the sample specify the same CDR3. The chain recombines TRBV3-1 (or the pseudogene TRBV3-2) with TRBJ1-1; the match to TRBD1 covers 8 bases. The CDR3 consists of 13 residues. J was trimmed by 6 bases and V by 4 bases; bases with no gene match: 4. CDR1 and CDR2 (germline): LGHDT, YNNKEL (reference sequence). The CDR3 here is CASSRDRGSEAFF. CDR3 in DNA: TGTGCCAGCAGCCGAGACAGGGGTTCTGAAGCTTTCTTT.

The chain couples TRBV7-9 to TRBJ2-5, with D possibly TRBD1 on 5 matching bases. V shed 1 base and J shed 9 bases, with 21 bases lying between them. Germline V gene data show CDR1 as SEHNR and CDR2 as FQNEAQ (reference sequence). The CDR3 extends over 16 amino acids. CDR3 DNA: TGTGCCAGCAGCTTAGGGAAGACACATACAGGAATGGCCCAGTACTTC. Its protein product is CASSLGKTHTGMAQYF.

V is TRBV4-3 and J is TRBJ2-7, with D unclear. The CDR3 length is 18 residues. Germline assignment: CDR1 LGHNA and CDR2 YSLEER. Trimming stripped 0 bases from V and 1 base from J, with 19 bases between. Written as DNA, the CDR3 is TGCGCCAGCAGCCAAGATCGGGTGGAAGGAGCCATTTCCTACGAGCAGTACTTC. Its translation is CASSQDRVEGAISYEQYF.

The V call is TRBV5-1, the J call TRBJ2-1; 8 bases align to TRBD2. The CDR3 spans 16 residues. Trimming removed 0 bases from V and 0 bases from J; junction bases left unmatched: 2. Germline CDR1 and CDR2: SGHRS and YFSETQ. CDR3 loop: CASSLVLAGSYNEQFF. The CDR3 DNA follows: TGCGCCAGCAGCTTGGTGCTAGCGGGCTCCTACAATGAGCAGTTCTTC.

V and J are TRBV12-3 or TRBV12-4 and TRBJ1-2; maybe TRBD1 (6 bases). The V gene lost 1 base and the J gene lost 7 bases, with 10 bases spanning the gap. CDR3 length: 13 amino acids. DNA for the CDR3: TGTGCCAGCAGTTTAGGGGGGCAGGCTGGCTACACCTTC. Translating it yields CASSLGGQAGYTF.

This sequence joins TRBV11-3 and TRBJ2-1, with D possibly being TRBD1 (6 bases). V was trimmed by 8 bases and J by 6 bases, leaving 14 bases between them. The CDR3 covers 13 residues. Germline values: CDR1 SGHNT, CDR2 YENEEA. CDR3 protein: CASEGRGANEQFF. CDR3 nucleotide sequence: TGTGCCAGCGAGGGCAGGGGCGCCAATGAGCAGTTCTTC.

This chain joins TRBV6-6 and TRBJ2-5, with D tentatively TRBD2 (5 bases). This CDR3 region has 12 residues. The germline V gene has CDR1 MNHNY and CDR2 SVGAGI (reference sequence). V shed 7 bases and J shed 5 bases, with 11 bases lying between them. The CDR3 region is CASNGWRETQYF. The CDR3 region has the DNA TGTGCCAGCAACGGATGGAGGGAGACCCAGTACTTC.

The chain joins TRBV28 to TRBJ2-3; 9 positions match TRBD1. The germline gives CDR1 MDHEN, CDR2 SYDVKM. The CDR3 covers 15 residues. The trim removed 8 bases at V and 7 bases at J, leaving 13 bases unmatched. The CDR3 sequence: CASPPGQGLMNTQYF. DNA for the CDR3: TGTGCCAGCCCACCGGGACAGGGACTTATGAATACGCAGTATTTT.

This clone appeared a single time. V gene TRBV24-1 combines with J gene TRBJ2-1; perhaps TRBD1 as D (5 bases). The CDR3 has 17 amino acids. Germline V gives CDR1 KGHDR, CDR2 SFDVKD. Trimming shortened V by 4 bases and J by 7 bases, and 22 bases separated the two germline ends. The CDR3 here is CATSDRRALGRGNEQFF. CDR3 nucleotides: TGTGCCACCAGTGACCGGCGCGCCCTGGGGCGTGGGAATGAGCAGTTCTTC.

The chain uses TRBV7-6 and TRBJ2-3; D is possibly TRBD2 (6 bases). The CDR3 totals 16 residues. V was pared by 5 bases and J by 0 bases, with 15 bases between. Germline lookup yields CDR1 SGHVS and CDR2 FNYEAQ. The CDR3 loop reads CASSPRRGSSTDTQYF. In DNA, the CDR3 is TGTGCCAGCAGCCCACGGCGGGGTTCTAGCACAGATACGCAGTATTTT.

The rearrangement uses TRBV6-2 or TRBV6-3 and TRBJ2-3; tentatively, D is TRBD1 (5 bases). V lost 6 bases to trimming and J lost 0 bases, with 10 bases between them. The germline gives CDR1 MNHEY, CDR2 SVGEGT. CDR3 length: 14 amino acids. CDR3 sequence (DNA): TGTGCCAGCAGCCCTAGGACAAGCACAGATACGCAGTATTTT. This sequence encodes CASSPRTSTDTQYF.

The rearrangement uses TRBV11-2 and TRBJ1-1; 8 bases match TRBD1. The CDR3 has 15 residues. CDR1 and CDR2 (germline): SGHAT, FQNNGV. The V segment lost 4 bases and the J segment 5 bases; nucleotides outside the gene matches: 9. CDR3 sequence: CASSSPTGVGTEAFF. DNA of the CDR3: TGTGCCAGCAGCTCACCGACAGGGGTGGGGACTGAAGCTTTCTTT.